The present entry profiles one T cell receptor (beta chain) with its context. Its cognate antigen is unknown. The data were obtained in a study of OX40 agonist ivuxolimab in advanced cancers. Study-wide results and limits: There were, on average, more expanded clones in CD8+ T cells than in CD4+.

TCRdb keeps only in-frame clones here, not all; method: immunoSEQ multiplex PCR. The sample has approximately 68,000 clones, about 91% seen once. V was trimmed by 0 bases and J by 5 bases, leaving 9 bases between them. Germline V gene sequence: CDR1 SGDLS, CDR2 YYNGEE. The CDR3 length is 14 residues. The sample was CD4+ or CD8+ T cells sorted from blood, taken in a trial of the OX40 agonist ivuxolimab. The clonotype comes from an adult with an advanced solid tumor such as melanoma, head and neck, liver or kidney cancer. The chain uses TRBV9 and TRBJ2-4; the D is unclear. CDR3 region: CASSVEPGQNIQYF. The CDR3 nucleotides are TGTGCCAGCAGCGTAGAACCGGGCCAAAACATTCAGTACTTC.